A single sample gave rise to the 18 T cell receptor beta chains below, sequenced in a study of identical twins. TCRdb processed the 5' RACE reads anew with MiXCR; each CDR3 protein has one entry. The sample yields 700,000 or so distinct CDR3 sequences, around 8.3% seen once. The data were also submitted as part of a second study, on yellow fever vaccine responses in identical twins.

Material: PBMCs. These receptors were obtained from a woman aged 18-35 years in good health.

V gene TRBV25-1 combines with J gene TRBJ2-1; TRBD1 matches 10 bases. CDR1 MGHDK and CDR2 SYGVNS come from the germline V gene. V shed 6 bases and J 4 bases; nucleotides not matched to a gene: 6. The CDR3 spans 15 residues. The CDR3 here is CASRNDRGLYNEQFF. The CDR3 DNA follows: TGTGCCAGCAGAAACGACAGGGGGCTGTACAATGAGCAGTTCTTC.

The chain joins TRBV29-1 to TRBJ1-2; TRBD1 matches 7 bases. CDR1 is SQVTM, CDR2 ANQGSEA, per germline. V dropped 7 bases and J dropped 0; count of bases not matched to a gene: 8. This CDR3 contains 14 residues. As DNA, the CDR3 is TGCAGCGCTGGGGACGACAGGGCTAACTATGGCTACACCTTC. Translating it yields CSAGDDRANYGYTF.

This clonotype has a count of ten or more. V and J are TRBV4-3 and TRBJ2-7, with 7 positions matching TRBD2. The CDR3 length is 17 residues. Germline CDR1 reads LGHNA; CDR2 reads YSLEER. The V gene end was trimmed by 0 bases and the J gene end by 0 bases; junction bases not matched to a gene: 8. CDR3 nucleotide sequence: TGCGCCAGCAGCCAAGACCCGCGAGAGCGGGGCTCCTACGAGCAGTACTTC. It yields the protein CASSQDPRERGSYEQYF.

This clonotype appeared many times. The chain joins TRBV12-3 or TRBV12-4 to TRBJ1-1; TRBD1 matches 7 bases. The V gene end was trimmed by 4 bases and the J gene end by 0 bases; junction bases not matched to a gene: 5. The CDR3 loop spans 15 amino acids. The CDR3 here is CASSYSTGMNTEAFF. Here the CDR3 DNA reads TGTGCCAGCAGTTACTCGACAGGGATGAACACTGAAGCTTTCTTT.

This clonotype was counted many times. The V call is TRBV7-9, the J call TRBJ2-7, with 8 bases aligning to TRBD1. This CDR3 spans 15 amino acids. After removal of 4 bases from V and 0 bases from J, the junction contained 5 bases not matched to a gene. The germline V gene has CDR1 SEHNR and CDR2 FQNEAQ (reference sequence). DNA of the CDR3: TGTGCCAGCAGCTCCCGGGACAGGAGCTCCTACGAGCAGTACTTC. Residues: CASSSRDRSSYEQYF.

This clonotype has only a few counts. The rearrangement links TRBV11-2 to TRBJ2-5, with TRBD2 matching 9 bases. Germline CDR1 is SGHAT and CDR2 is FQNNGV. Losses at the gene ends were 1 base for V and 6 bases for J; bases not matched to a gene: 6. The CDR3 is 15 amino acids. The CDR3: CASSLVAGVAKTQYF. The CDR3 region has the DNA TGTGCCAGCAGCTTAGTAGCGGGGGTTGCAAAGACCCAGTACTTC. Filled out from reference TRBV11-2 and TRBJ2-5, the complete variable domain reads EAGVAQSPRYKIIEKRQSVAFWCNPISGHATLYWYQQILGQGPKLLIQFQNNGVVDDSQLPKDRFSAERLKGVDSTLKIQPAKLEDSAVYLCASSLVAGVAKTQYFGPGTRLLVL.

V and J are TRBV30 and TRBJ2-7; no clear D. This CDR3 contains 11 residues. Germline V gene lookup returns CDR1 GTSNPN and CDR2 SVGIG (reference sequence). Trimming took off 1 base at V and 2 bases at J, with 3 bases between the two ends. The CDR3: CAWSDTYEQYF. Written as DNA, the CDR3 is TGTGCCTGGAGTGACACCTACGAGCAGTACTTC.

This clonotype was detected ten times or more. The J gene is TRBJ2-7, the V gene TRBV5-5; D is possibly TRBD2 (6 bases). Germline-derived CDR1 and CDR2 are SGHKS and YYEKEE (reference sequence). The V end was cut by 0 bases, the J end by 0 bases, with 13 bases between. The CDR3 is made up of 16 amino acids. The CDR3 spells CASSLEGTGSSYEQYF. CDR3 nucleotides: TGTGCCAGCAGCTTGGAAGGGACCGGGAGCTCCTACGAGCAGTACTTC.

J is TRBJ2-7 and V is TRBV24-1; D is uncertain. The V and J ends lost 0 bases and 10 bases respectively, with 3 bases between them. The CDR3 is 10 residues long. In germline, CDR1 is KGHDR, CDR2 SFDVKD. DNA for the CDR3: TGTGCCACCAGTGATTTGAGCCAGTACTTC. This encodes CATSDLSQYF.

The chain has TRBV5-4 and TRBJ2-1, with TRBD2 identical over 9 bases. The V segment lost 2 bases and the J segment 8 bases; nucleotides outside the gene matches: 8. This CDR3 has 15 residues. CDR1 is SGHNT and CDR2 is YYREEE in the germline V gene (reference sequence). This chain's CDR3 is CASSFPGTSIDEQFF. The CDR3 nucleotides are TGTGCCAGCAGCTTCCCCGGGACTAGCATCGATGAGCAGTTCTTC.

This clonotype was seen more than once but under ten times. The gene calls are TRBV4-1 and TRBJ1-2; 8 nucleotides match TRBD1. Losses at the gene ends were 4 bases for V and 7 bases for J; bases not matched to a gene: 5. Germline V lookup: CDR1 MGHRA, CDR2 YSYEKL. CDR3 length: 13 residues. For the CDR3, the DNA is TGCGCCAGCAGCCCCGGGACAGGATTTGGCTACACCTTC. It translates to CASSPGTGFGYTF.

This clonotype was detected only a few times. The rearrangement links TRBV6-1 to TRBJ2-7; 9 bases map to TRBD1. CDR1 is MNHNS and CDR2 is SASEGT in the germline V gene. This CDR3 comprises 16 residues. With 3 bases clipped from V and 5 bases from J, the junction kept 11 bases outside the gene matches. CDR3 protein: CASSDVPGTGRHEQYF. The CDR3 DNA sequence: TGTGCCAGCAGTGACGTGCCCGGGACAGGGCGACACGAGCAGTACTTC.

This clonotype was seen many times. J is TRBJ2-3 and V is TRBV7-8, with TRBD1 as a possible D gene (6 bases). Trimming pared 3 bases from V and 2 bases from J, leaving 12 bases between. The CDR3 is made up of 15 amino acids. Looked up from germline, CDR1 is SGHVS and CDR2 is FQNEAQ. CDR3 sequence: CASSFPDSFTDTQYF. The DNA of the CDR3 is TGTGCCAGCAGCTTCCCGGACAGCTTCACAGATACGCAGTATTTT.

V usage is TRBV15 and J usage is TRBJ2-5, with D possibly TRBD2 on 5 matching bases. V lost 1 base and J lost 4, with 16 bases in between. Germline assignment: CDR1 LNHNV and CDR2 YYDKDF (reference sequence). The CDR3 totals 16 residues. This CDR3 is CATSRGAGGRRETQYF. The CDR3 region has the DNA TGTGCCACCAGCAGAGGGGCAGGAGGTAGGCGAGAGACCCAGTACTTC.

This clonotype was observed at least ten times. The chain couples TRBV10-1 to TRBJ2-2, with 8 positions matching TRBD1. The CDR3 has 14 residues. The junction had 4 bases not matched to a gene; V was cut back by 7 bases and J by 3 bases. CDR1 is WNHNN and CDR2 is SYGVQD in the germline V gene (reference sequence). CDR3 sequence: CASMTGDHTGELFF. The CDR3 DNA is TGCGCCAGCATGACAGGGGACCACACCGGGGAGCTGTTTTTT.

The rearrangement joins TRBV3-1 to TRBJ2-1; D unclear. The germline V gene encodes CDR1 LGHDT and CDR2 YNNKEL (reference sequence). This CDR3 is 14 amino acids long. V gave up 1 base and J gave up 9 bases, with 13 bases separating them. The CDR3 loop reads CASSQGDKRTEQFF. The CDR3 DNA reads as TGTGCCAGCAGCCAAGGAGATAAGAGAACTGAGCAGTTCTTC.

This clonotype showed up just a few times. V and J are TRBV9 and TRBJ2-5, with D perhaps TRBD1 (5 bases). The V end was cut by 0 bases, the J end by 4 bases, with 7 bases between. CDR3 length: 13 amino acids. Germline values: CDR1 SGDLS, CDR2 YYNGEE. The CDR3 here is CASSVEGAETQYF. CDR3 in DNA: TGTGCCAGCAGCGTAGAAGGGGCAGAGACCCAGTACTTC.

This clonotype was recorded many times. This rearrangement joins TRBV20-1 to TRBJ2-1; 11 bases agree with TRBD2. CDR3 length equals 15 residues. Germline V gene lookup returns CDR1 DFQATT and CDR2 SNEGSKA (reference sequence). Losses at the gene ends were 4 bases for V and 6 bases for J; bases not matched to a gene: 8. CDR3 in DNA: TGCAGTGCTACCATAGCGGGAGGGCCTGCCAATGAGCAGTTCTTC. Amino acid sequence: CSATIAGGPANEQFF.